Listed below are T cell receptor beta chains from one sample, sequenced in a study of PD-L1 blockade in urothelial cancer. Assay: immunoSEQ multiplex PCR; the TCRdb copy retains only in-frame clones and omits some. The profile shows about 39,000 clones, approximately 88% of them singletons. Here the sequenced sample was PBMCs, taken around atezolizumab (anti-PD-L1) treatment. Receptors originate from a man aged 35-49 years with urothelial cancer. Each CDR3 is given with its conserved first and last residue.

len: 12
j_gene: TRBJ2-3
v_gene: TRBV30
CDR3aa: CAFRPNGDTQYF

len: 16
j_gene: TRBJ2-3
v_gene: TRBV7-9
CDR3aa: CASSLGTSEITDTQYF

len: 22
j_gene: TRBJ1-1
v_gene: TRBV27
CDR3aa: CASSLSPVPSVVANPRNTEAFF

len: 17
j_gene: TRBJ2-1
v_gene: TRBV4-3
CDR3aa: CASSQGWTSGREDEQFF

len: 14
j_gene: TRBJ2-1
v_gene: TRBV19
CDR3aa: CASSPILEHNEQFF

len: 18
j_gene: TRBJ2-5
v_gene: TRBV7-2
CDR3aa: CASSLAGRTSGSGETQYF

len: 14
j_gene: TRBJ1-2
v_gene: TRBV7-2
CDR3aa: CASSLVGEGYGYTF

len: 16
j_gene: TRBJ2-5
v_gene: TRBV29-1
CDR3aa: CSVEDSAGTGQETQYF

len: 15
j_gene: TRBJ1-3
v_gene: TRBV2
CDR3aa: CASSESQLSGNTIYF

len: 15
j_gene: TRBJ2-5
v_gene: TRBV5-6
CDR3aa: CASSPRRRRGETQYF

len: 17
j_gene: TRBJ2-6
v_gene: TRBV5-4
CDR3aa: CASSLGQGRSGANVLTF

len: 11
j_gene: TRBJ2-5
v_gene: TRBV30
CDR3aa: CAWSRRETQYF

len: 13
j_gene: TRBJ1-1
v_gene: TRBV4-1
CDR3aa: CASSQDQDTEAFF